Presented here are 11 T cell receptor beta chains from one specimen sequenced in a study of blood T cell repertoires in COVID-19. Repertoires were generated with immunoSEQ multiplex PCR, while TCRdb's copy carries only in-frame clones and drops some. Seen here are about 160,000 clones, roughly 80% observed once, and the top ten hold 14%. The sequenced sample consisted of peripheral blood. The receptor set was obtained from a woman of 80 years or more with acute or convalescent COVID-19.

CDR3 in DNA: TGTGCCAGCAGCATCGGACTAGCGGGGTTGTTTAGCTCCTACGAGCAGTACTTC. Translation gives CASSIGLAGLFSSYEQYF. The chain employs TRBV5-6 and TRBJ2-7; 12 bases fit TRBD2. Germline-derived CDR1 and CDR2 are SGHDT and YYEEEE. Trimming at V came to 4 bases and at J to 0 bases, leaving 11 bases not matched to a gene. The CDR3 runs to 18 residues.

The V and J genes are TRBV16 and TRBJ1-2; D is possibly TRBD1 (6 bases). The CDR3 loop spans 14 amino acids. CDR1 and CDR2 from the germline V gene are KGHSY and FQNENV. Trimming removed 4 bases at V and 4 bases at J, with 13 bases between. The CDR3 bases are TGTGCCAGCAGCCTCACGGGGGGGGCCTATGGCTACACCTTC. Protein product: CASSLTGGAYGYTF.

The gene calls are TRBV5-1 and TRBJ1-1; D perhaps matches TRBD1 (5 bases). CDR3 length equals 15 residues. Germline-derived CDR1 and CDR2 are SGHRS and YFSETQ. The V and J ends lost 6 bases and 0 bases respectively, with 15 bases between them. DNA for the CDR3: TGCGCCAGCACCTCGTCCCCAGGGATGAACACTGAAGCTTTCTTT. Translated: CASTSSPGMNTEAFF.

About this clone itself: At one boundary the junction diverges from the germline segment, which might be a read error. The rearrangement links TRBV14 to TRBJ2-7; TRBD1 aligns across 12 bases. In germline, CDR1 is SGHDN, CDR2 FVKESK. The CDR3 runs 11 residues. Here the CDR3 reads CASSHRDRGHF. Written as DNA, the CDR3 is TGTGCCAGCAGCCACCGGGACAGGGGGCACTTC.

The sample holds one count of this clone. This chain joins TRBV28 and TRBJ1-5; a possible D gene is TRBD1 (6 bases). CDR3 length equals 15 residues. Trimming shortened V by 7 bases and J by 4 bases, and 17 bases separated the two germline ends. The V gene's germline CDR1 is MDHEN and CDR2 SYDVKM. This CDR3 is CASITQGTQNQPQHF. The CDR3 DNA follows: TGTGCCAGCATCACCCAGGGGACGCAGAATCAGCCCCAGCATTTT.

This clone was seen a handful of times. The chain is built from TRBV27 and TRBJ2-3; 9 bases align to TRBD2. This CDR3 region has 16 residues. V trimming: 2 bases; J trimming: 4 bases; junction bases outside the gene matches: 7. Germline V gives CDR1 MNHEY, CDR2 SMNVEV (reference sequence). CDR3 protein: CASSLGPAGGADTQYF. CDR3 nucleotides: TGTGCCAGCAGTTTAGGGCCAGCGGGAGGAGCAGATACGCAGTATTTT.

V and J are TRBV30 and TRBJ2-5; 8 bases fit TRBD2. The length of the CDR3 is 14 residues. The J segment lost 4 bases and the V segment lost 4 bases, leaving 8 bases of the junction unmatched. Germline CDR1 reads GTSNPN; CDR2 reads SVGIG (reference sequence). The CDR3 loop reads CAWNPAGAGETQYF. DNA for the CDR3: TGTGCCTGGAACCCAGCGGGGGCGGGAGAGACCCAGTACTTC.

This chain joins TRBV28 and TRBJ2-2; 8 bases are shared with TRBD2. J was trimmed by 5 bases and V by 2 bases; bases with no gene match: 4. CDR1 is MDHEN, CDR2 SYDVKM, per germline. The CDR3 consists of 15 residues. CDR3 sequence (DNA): TGTGCCAGCAGTTTAGCGGGAGGTCCTACCGGGGAGCTGTTTTTT. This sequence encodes CASSLAGGPTGELFF.

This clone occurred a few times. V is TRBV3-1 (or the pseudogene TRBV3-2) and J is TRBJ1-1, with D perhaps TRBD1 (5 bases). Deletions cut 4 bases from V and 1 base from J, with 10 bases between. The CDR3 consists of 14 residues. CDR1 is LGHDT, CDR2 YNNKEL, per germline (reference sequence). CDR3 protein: CASSLAGPNTEAFF. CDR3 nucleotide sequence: TGTGCCAGCAGCCTGGCAGGGCCGAACACTGAAGCTTTCTTT.

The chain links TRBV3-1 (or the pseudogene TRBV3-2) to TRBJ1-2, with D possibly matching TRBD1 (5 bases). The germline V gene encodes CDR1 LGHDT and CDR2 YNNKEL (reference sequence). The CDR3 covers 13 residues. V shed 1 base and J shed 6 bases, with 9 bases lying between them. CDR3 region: CASSQAQENGYTF. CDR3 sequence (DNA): TGTGCCAGCAGCCAAGCACAGGAGAATGGCTACACCTTC.

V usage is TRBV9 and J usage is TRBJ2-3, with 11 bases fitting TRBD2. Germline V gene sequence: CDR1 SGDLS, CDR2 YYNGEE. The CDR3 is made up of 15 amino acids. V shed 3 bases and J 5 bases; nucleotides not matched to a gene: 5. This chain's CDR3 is CASSASGRWEDTQYF. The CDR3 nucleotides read TGTGCCAGCAGCGCTAGCGGGAGGTGGGAAGATACGCAGTATTTT.